The clone carrying this T cell receptor (beta chain) was picked up many times. In the original workflow: Building a distant-metastasis classifier for papillary thyroid cancer drew on CDR3 differences across clinicopathological groups. MiXCR was used by TCRdb to re-call the PCR reads. The V and J calls were not made by the authors but by TCRdb's processing. The top ten hold 9% to 10% of the sample, which has tens of thousands of clones, more than 20% seen once. Patients had received no treatment of any kind before thyroid surgery. This sample is drawn from a study of metastatic and nonmetastatic thyroid tumors. V was clipped by 4 bases and J by 7 bases, with 19 bases between them. The CDR3 consists of 15 residues. The germline V gene has CDR1 MGHRA and CDR2 YSYEKL.

The sequence was collected from a female donor with papillary thyroid cancer or a benign thyroid nodule (not recorded which). Some clones in this sample may be carry-over from other donors' samples. The specimen was blood. This rearrangement joins TRBV4-1 to TRBJ1-1, with D possibly TRBD1 on 5 matching bases. The CDR3 region is CASSPGLGSLVEAFF. CDR3 coding DNA: TGCGCCAGCAGCCCGGGGCTGGGGTCGCTCGTTGAAGCTTTCTTT.